These 5 T cell receptor beta chains came from one sample sequenced in a study of cytomegalovirus exposure and HLA in healthy donors. Only in-frame clones appear in the TCRdb table, and some are missing; sequencing was by immunoSEQ multiplex PCR. The top ten hold 1% to 1.2% of the sample, which has approximately 220,000 clones, about 89% seen once. Sequenced sample: PBMCs. These receptors were taken from a young woman in good health and CMV-seronegative.

In its sample, this clone was seen once. The gene calls are TRBV14 and TRBJ2-3, with a weak D call TRBD1 (6 bases). Germline V lookup: CDR1 SGHDN, CDR2 FVKESK. The CDR3 runs to 16 residues. V lost 0 bases and J lost 6, with 16 bases in between. CDR3 sequence (DNA): TGTGCCAGCAGCCAAGAGGGGGCCCTTAATACGGATACGCAGTATTTT. It specifies CASSQEGALNTDTQYF.

V usage is TRBV5-1 and J usage is TRBJ1-5, with 9 nucleotides matching TRBD1. V gave up 4 bases and J gave up 6 bases; unmatched junction bases: 8. The CDR3 runs 15 residues. In germline, CDR1 is SGHRS, CDR2 YFSETQ. Written as DNA, the CDR3 is TGCGCCAGCAGCCAGGGGACAGGGAGGGGTCAGCCCCAGCATTTT. Translating it yields CASSQGTGRGQPQHF. Complete variable domain (other parts from reference TRBV5-1 and TRBJ1-5): KAGVTQTPRYLIKTRGQQVTLSCSPISGHRSVSWYQQTPGQGLQFLFEYFSETQRNKGNFPGRFSGRQFSNSRSEMNVSTLELGDSALYLCASSQGTGRGQPQHFGDGTRLSIL.

V gene TRBV28 combines with J gene TRBJ2-3, with D maybe TRBD2 (6 bases). CDR3 size: 16 residues. V lost 5 bases and J lost 2, with 17 bases in between. The germline gives CDR1 MDHEN, CDR2 SYDVKM. As DNA, the CDR3 is TGTGCCAGCAGTCCCTTGATGCGGGAACTCACAGATACGCAGTATTTT. The encoded protein is CASSPLMRELTDTQYF. The complete variable domain, with remaining parts taken from reference TRBV28 and TRBJ2-3, reads DVKVTQSSRYLVKRTGEKVFLECVQDMDHENMFWYRQDPGLGLRLIYFSYDVKMKEKGDIPEGYSVSREKKERFSLILESASTNQTSMYLCASSPLMRELTDTQYFGPGTRLTVL.

The rearrangement joins TRBV12-5 to TRBJ1-1; TRBD1 agrees at 12 bases. The length of the CDR3 is 21 residues. The germline V gene encodes CDR1 LGHNT and CDR2 FRNRAP. V lost 0 bases and J lost 1; bases outside the gene matches: 15. The DNA of the CDR3 is TGTGCTAGTGGTTTGGTATATTTGGAGGGACAGGGGGCCTTAAGGAACACTGAAGCTTTCTTT. This encodes CASGLVYLEGQGALRNTEAFF.

J is TRBJ1-5 and V is TRBV2; D is unresolved. Trimming stripped 9 bases from V and 5 bases from J, with 17 bases between. CDR1 and CDR2 (germline): SNHLY, FYNNEI. The CDR3 has 14 amino acids. CDR3: CASGGPGGHQPQHF. In DNA form, the CDR3 reads TGTGCCAGTGGAGGCCCAGGCGGACATCAGCCCCAGCATTTT. Filled out from reference TRBV2 and TRBJ1-5, the complete variable domain reads EPEVTQTPSHQVTQMGQEVILRCVPISNHLYFYWYRQILGQKVEFLVSFYNNEISEKSEIFDDQFSVERPDGSNFTLKIRSTKLEDSAMYFCASGGPGGHQPQHFGDGTRLSIL.